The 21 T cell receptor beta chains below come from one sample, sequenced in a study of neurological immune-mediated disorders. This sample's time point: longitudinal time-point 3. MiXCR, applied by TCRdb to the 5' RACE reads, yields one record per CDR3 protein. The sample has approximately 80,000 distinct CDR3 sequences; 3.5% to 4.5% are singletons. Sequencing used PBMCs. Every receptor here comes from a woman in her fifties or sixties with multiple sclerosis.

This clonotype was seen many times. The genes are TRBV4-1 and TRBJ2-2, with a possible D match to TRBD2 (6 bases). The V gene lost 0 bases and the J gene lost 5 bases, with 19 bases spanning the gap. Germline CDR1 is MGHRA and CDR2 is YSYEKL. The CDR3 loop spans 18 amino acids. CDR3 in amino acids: CASSQDPGALFRTGELFF. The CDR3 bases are TGCGCCAGCAGCCAAGATCCGGGAGCTCTTTTTAGGACCGGGGAGCTGTTTTTT.

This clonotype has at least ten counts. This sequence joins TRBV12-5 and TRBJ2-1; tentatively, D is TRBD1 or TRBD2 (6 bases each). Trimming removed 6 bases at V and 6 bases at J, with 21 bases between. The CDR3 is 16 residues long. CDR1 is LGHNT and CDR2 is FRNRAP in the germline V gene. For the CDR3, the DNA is TGTGCTAGTGGGACCCTGGAGGGGGTCGTGATCAATGAGCAGTTCTTC. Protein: CASGTLEGVVINEQFF.

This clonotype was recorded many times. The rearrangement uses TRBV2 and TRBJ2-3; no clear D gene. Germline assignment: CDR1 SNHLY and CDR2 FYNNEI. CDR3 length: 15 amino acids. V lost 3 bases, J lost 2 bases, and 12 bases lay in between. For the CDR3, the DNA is TGTGCCAGCAGTGACGTGGTTGTCAACACAGATACGCAGTATTTT. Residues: CASSDVVVNTDTQYF.

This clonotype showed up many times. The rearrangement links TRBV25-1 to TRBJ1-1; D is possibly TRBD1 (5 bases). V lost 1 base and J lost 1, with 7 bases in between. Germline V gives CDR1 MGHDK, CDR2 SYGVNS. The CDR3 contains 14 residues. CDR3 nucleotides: TGTGCCAGCAGTGAATGGGGGGGGAACACTGAAGCTTTCTTT. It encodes CASSEWGGNTEAFF.

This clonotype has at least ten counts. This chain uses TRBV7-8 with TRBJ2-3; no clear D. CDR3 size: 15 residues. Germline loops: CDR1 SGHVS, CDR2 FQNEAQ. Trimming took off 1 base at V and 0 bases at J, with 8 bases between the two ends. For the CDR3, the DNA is TGTGCCAGCAGCTTAGTCGAGTCTAGCACAGATACGCAGTATTTT. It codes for CASSLVESSTDTQYF.

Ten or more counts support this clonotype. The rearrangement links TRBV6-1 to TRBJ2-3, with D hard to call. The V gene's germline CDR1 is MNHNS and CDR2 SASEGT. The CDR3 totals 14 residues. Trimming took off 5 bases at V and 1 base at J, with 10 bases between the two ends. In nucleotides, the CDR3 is TGTGCCAGCAGTCCATTACAACGCACAGATACGCAGTATTTT. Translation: CASSPLQRTDTQYF.

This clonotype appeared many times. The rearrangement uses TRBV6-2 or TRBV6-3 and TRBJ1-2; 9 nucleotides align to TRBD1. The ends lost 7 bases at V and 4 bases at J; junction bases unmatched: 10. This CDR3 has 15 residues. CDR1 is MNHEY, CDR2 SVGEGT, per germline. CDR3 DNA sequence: TGTGCCAGCACCGTCACCGGACAGGGGTTCTATGGCTACACCTTC. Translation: CASTVTGQGFYGYTF.

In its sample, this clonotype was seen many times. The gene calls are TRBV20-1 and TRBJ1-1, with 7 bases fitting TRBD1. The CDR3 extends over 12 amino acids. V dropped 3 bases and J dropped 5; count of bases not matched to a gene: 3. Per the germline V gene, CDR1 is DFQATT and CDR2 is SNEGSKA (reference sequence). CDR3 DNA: TGCAGTGCTAGTCTACAGGGGACTGAAGCTTTCTTT. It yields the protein CSASLQGTEAFF.

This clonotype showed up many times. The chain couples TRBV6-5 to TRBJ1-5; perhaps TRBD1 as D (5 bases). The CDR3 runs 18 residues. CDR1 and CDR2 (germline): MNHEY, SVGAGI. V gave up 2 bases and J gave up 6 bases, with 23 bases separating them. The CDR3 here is CASSYPQQEELFGQPQHF. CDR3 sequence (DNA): TGTGCCAGCAGTTACCCCCAACAGGAAGAGTTGTTCGGTCAGCCCCAGCATTTT.

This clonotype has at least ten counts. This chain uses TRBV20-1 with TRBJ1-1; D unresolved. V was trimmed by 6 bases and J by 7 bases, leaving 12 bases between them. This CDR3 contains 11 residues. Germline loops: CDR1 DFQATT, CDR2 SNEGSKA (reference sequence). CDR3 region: CSAPTSYEAFF. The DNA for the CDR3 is TGCAGTGCCCCGACCTCCTATGAAGCTTTCTTT.

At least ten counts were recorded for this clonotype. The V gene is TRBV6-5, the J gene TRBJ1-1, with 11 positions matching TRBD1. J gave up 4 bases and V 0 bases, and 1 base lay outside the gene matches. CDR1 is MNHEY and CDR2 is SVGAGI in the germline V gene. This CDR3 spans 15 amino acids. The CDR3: CASSYSGTGGTEAFF. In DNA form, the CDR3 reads TGTGCCAGCAGTTACTCGGGGACAGGGGGCACTGAAGCTTTCTTT.

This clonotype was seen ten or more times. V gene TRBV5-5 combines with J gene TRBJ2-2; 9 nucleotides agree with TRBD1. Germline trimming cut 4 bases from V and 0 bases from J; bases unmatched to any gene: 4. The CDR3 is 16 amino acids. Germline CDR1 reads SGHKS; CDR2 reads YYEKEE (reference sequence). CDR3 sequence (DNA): TGTGCCAGCAGCCCCGGGACAGGGCCGAACACCGGGGAGCTGTTTTTT. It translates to CASSPGTGPNTGELFF.

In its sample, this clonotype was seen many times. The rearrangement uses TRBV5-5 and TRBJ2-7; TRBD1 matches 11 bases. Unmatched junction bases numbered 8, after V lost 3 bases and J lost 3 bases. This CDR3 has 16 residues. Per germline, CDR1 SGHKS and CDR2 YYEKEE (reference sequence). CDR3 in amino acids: CASSSSFGTGGYEQYF. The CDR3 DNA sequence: TGTGCCAGCAGCTCCAGCTTCGGGACAGGGGGCTACGAGCAGTACTTC.

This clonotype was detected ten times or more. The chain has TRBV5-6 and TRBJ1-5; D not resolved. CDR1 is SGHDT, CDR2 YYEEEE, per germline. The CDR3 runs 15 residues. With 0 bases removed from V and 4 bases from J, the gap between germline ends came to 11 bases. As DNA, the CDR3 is TGTGCCAGCAGCTTGGACCTGGACGGGAATCAGCCCCAGCATTTT. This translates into CASSLDLDGNQPQHF.

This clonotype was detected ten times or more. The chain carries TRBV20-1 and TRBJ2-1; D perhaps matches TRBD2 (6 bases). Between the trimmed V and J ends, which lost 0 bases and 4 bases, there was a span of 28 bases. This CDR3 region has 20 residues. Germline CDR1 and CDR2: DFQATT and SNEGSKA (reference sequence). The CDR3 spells CSARDLKPTKVGGIYNEQFF. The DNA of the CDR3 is TGCAGTGCTAGAGATCTAAAGCCCACGAAAGTGGGGGGAATATACAATGAGCAGTTCTTC.

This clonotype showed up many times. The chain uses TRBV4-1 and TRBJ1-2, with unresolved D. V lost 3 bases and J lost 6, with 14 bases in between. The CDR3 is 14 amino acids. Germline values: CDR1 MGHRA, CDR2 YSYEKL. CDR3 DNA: TGCGCCAGCAGCCATCCAGCATCCGGTGATGGCTACACCTTC. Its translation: CASSHPASGDGYTF.

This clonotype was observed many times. CDR3 residues: CASSFAQETQYF. CDR3 DNA: TGTGCCAGCAGCTTCGCCCAAGAGACCCAGTACTTC. The genes are TRBV5-5 and TRBJ2-5; D is uncertain. Deletions cut 2 bases from V and 1 base from J, with 3 bases between. Germline CDR1 SGHKS, CDR2 YYEKEE (reference sequence). The CDR3 length is 12 residues.

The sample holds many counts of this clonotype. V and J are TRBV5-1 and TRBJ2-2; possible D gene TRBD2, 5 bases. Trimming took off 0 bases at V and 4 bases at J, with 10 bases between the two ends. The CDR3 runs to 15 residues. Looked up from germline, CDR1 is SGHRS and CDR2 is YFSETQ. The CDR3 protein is CASSLDTRGTGELFF. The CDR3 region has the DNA TGCGCCAGCAGCTTGGACACTAGAGGCACCGGGGAGCTGTTTTTT. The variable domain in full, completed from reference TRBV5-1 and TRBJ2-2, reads KAGVTQTPRYLIKTRGQQVTLSCSPISGHRSVSWYQQTPGQGLQFLFEYFSETQRNKGNFPGRFSGRQFSNSRSEMNVSTLELGDSALYLCASSLDTRGTGELFFGEGSRLTVL.

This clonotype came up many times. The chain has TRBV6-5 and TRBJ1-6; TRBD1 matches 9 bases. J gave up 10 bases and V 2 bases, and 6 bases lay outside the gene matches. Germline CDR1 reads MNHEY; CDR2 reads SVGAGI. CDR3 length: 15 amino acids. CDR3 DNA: TGTGCCAGCAGTTACGGGACAGGGAGGAGATCACCCCTCCACTTT. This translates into CASSYGTGRRSPLHF.

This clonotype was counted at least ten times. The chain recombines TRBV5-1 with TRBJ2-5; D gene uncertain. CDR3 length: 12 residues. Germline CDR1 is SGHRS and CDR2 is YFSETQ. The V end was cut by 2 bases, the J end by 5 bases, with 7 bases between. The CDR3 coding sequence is TGCGCCAGCAGCTTTTTTGGTGAGACCCAGTACTTC. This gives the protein CASSFFGETQYF.

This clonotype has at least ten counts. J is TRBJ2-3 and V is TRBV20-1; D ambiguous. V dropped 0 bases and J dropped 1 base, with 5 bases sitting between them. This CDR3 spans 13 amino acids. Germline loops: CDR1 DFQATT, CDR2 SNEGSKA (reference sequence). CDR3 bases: TGCAGTGCTAGAGAGCCGGGCACAGATACGCAGTATTTT. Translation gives CSAREPGTDTQYF.